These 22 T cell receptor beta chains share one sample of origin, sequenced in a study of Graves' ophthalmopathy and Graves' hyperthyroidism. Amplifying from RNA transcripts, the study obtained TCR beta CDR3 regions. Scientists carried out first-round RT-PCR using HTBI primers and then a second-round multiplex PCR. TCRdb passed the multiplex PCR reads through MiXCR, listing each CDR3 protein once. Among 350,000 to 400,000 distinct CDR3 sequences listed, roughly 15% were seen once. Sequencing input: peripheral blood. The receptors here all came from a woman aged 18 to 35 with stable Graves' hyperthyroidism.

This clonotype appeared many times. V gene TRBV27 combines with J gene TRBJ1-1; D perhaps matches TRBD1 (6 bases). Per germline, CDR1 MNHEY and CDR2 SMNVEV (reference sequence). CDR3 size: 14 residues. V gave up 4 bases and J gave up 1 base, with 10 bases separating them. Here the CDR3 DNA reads TGTGCCAGCAGTTACAGGGTGGGGAACACTGAAGCTTTCTTT. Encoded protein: CASSYRVGNTEAFF.

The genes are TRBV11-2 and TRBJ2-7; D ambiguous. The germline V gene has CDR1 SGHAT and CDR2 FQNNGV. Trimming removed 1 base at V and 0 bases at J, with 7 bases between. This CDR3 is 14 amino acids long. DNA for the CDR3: TGTGCCAGCAGCTTAGTTTTCAGCTCCTACGAGCAGTACTTC. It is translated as CASSLVFSSYEQYF. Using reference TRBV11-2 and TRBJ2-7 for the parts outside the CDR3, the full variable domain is EAGVAQSPRYKIIEKRQSVAFWCNPISGHATLYWYQQILGQGPKLLIQFQNNGVVDDSQLPKDRFSAERLKGVDSTLKIQPAKLEDSAVYLCASSLVFSSYEQYFGPGTRLTVT.

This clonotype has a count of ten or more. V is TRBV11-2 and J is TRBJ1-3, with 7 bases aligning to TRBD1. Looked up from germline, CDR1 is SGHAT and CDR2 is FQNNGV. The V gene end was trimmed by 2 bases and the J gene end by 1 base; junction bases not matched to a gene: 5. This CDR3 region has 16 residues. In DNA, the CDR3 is TGTGCCAGCAGCTTACGAGGGACAGTATCTGGAAACACCATATATTTT. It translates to CASSLRGTVSGNTIYF. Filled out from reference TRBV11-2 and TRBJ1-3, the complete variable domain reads EAGVAQSPRYKIIEKRQSVAFWCNPISGHATLYWYQQILGQGPKLLIQFQNNGVVDDSQLPKDRFSAERLKGVDSTLKIQPAKLEDSAVYLCASSLRGTVSGNTIYFGEGSWLTVV.

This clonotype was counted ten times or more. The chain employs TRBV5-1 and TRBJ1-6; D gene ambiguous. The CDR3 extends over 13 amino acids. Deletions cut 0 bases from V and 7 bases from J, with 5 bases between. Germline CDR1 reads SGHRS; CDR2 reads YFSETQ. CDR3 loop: CASSLGENSPLHF. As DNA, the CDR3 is TGCGCCAGCAGCTTGGGGGAGAATTCACCCCTCCACTTT.

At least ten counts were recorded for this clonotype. CDR3 protein: CATSRDREETQYF. CDR3 sequence (DNA): TGTGCCACCAGCCGGGACAGGGAAGAGACCCAGTACTTC. V gene TRBV15 combines with J gene TRBJ2-5, with 9 bases lining up with TRBD1. Germline V CDR1 and CDR2: LNHNV, YYDKDF (reference sequence). J lost 3 bases, V lost 5 bases, and 1 base had no gene match. The CDR3 covers 13 residues.

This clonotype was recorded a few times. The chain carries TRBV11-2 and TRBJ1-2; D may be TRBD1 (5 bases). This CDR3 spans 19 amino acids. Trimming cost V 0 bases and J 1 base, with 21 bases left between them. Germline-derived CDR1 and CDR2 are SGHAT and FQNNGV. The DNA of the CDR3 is TGTGCCAGCAGCTTAGATGTGTGCAGGGAGCTCCTAATTAACTATGGCTACACCTTC. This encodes CASSLDVCRELLINYGYTF.

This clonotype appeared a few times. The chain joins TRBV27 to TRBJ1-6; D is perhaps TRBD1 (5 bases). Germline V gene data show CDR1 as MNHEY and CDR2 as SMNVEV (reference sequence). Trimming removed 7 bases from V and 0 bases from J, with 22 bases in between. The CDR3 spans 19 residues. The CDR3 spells CASTLTGTPGSSYNSPLHF. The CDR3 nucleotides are TGTGCCAGCACTCTCACCGGGACCCCCGGGAGCTCCTATAATTCACCCCTCCACTTT.

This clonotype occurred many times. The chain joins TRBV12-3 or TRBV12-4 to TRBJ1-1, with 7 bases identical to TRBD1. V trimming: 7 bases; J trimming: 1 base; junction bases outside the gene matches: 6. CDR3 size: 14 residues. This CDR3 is CASTLDRANTEAFF. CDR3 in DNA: TGTGCCAGCACCTTAGACAGGGCGAACACTGAAGCTTTCTTT.

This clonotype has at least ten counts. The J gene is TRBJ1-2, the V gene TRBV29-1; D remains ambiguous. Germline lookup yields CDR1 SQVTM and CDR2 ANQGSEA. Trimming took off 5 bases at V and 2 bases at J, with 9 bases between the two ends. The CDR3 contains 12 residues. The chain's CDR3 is CSVSQTNYGYTF. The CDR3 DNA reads TGCAGCGTTAGCCAGACCAACTATGGCTACACCTTC.

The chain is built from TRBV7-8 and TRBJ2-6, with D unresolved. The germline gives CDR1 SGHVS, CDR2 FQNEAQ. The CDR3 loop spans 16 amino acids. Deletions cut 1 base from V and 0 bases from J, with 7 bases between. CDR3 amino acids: CASSLGGNSGANVLTF. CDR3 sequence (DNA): TGTGCCAGCAGCTTAGGGGGAAACTCTGGGGCCAACGTCCTGACTTTC.

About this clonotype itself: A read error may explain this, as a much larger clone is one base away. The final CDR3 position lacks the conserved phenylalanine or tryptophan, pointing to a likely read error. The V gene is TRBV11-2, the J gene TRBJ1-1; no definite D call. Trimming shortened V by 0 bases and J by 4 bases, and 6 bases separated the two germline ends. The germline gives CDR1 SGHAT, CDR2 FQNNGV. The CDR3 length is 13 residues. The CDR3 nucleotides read TGTGCCAGCAGCTTAGATTCTCCCACTGAAGCTTTCTTA. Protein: CASSLDSPTEAFL.

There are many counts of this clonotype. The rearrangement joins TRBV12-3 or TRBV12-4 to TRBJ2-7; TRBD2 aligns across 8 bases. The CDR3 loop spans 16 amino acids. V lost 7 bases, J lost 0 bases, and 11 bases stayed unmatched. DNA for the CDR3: TGTGCCAGCACCTCTGGCGGGGGGTCCGCCTCCTACGAGCAGTACTTC. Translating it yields CASTSGGGSASYEQYF.

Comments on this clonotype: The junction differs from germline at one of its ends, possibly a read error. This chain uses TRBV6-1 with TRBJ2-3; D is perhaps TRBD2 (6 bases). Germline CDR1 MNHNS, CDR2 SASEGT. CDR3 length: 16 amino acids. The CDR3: CASSALSGTITDTHYF. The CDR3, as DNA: TGTGCCAGCAGTGCCCTTAGCGGTACTATCACAGATACGCATTATTTT.

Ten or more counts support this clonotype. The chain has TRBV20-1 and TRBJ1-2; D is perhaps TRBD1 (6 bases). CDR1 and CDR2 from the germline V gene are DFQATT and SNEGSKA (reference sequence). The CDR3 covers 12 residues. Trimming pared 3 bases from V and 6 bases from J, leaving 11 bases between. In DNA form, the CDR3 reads TGCAGTGCTAGGAGGGGGGTAAATGGCTACACCTTC. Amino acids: CSARRGVNGYTF.

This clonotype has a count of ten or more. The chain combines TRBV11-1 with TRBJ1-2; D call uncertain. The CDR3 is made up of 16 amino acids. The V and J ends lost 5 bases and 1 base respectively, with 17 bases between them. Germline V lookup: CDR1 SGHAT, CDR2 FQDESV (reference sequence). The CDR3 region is CASSAPAGLFNYGYTF. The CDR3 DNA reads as TGTGCCAGCAGCGCCCCGGCCGGGCTCTTTAACTATGGCTACACCTTC.

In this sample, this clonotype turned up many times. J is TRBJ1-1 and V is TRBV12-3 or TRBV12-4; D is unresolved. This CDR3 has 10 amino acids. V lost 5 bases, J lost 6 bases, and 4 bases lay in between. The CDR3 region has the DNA TGTGCCAGCAGTCGGCCTGAAGCTTTCTTT. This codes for CASSRPEAFF.

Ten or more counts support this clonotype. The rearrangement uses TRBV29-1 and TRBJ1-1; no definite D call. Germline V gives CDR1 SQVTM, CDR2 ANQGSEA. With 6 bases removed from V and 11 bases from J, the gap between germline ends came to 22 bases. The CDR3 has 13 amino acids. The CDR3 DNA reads TGCAGCGTCGTTTCGTCTCTTTCCGGTTATGCTTTCTTT. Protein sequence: CSVVSSLSGYAFF.

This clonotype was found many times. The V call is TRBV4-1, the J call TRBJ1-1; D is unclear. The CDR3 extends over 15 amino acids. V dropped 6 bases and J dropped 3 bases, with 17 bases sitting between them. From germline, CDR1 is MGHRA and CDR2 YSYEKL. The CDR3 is CASSKSLGRYTEAFF. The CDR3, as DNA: TGCGCCAGCAGTAAATCCTTAGGACGGTACACTGAAGCTTTCTTT.

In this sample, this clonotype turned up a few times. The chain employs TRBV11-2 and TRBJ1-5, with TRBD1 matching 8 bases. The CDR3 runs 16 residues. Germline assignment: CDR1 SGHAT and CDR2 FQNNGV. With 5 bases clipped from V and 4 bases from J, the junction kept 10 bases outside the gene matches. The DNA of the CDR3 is TGTGCCAGCAGCCTCCAGGGGACAGGAGGGAATCAGCCCCAGCATTTT. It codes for CASSLQGTGGNQPQHF. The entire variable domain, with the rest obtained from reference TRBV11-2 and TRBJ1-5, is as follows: EAGVAQSPRYKIIEKRQSVAFWCNPISGHATLYWYQQILGQGPKLLIQFQNNGVVDDSQLPKDRFSAERLKGVDSTLKIQPAKLEDSAVYLCASSLQGTGGNQPQHFGDGTRLSIL.

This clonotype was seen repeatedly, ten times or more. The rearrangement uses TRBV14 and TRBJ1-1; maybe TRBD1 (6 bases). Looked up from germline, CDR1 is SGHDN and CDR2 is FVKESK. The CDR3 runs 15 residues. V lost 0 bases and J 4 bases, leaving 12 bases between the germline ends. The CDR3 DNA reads TGTGCCAGCAGCCAAGATTTGGTCAGGGGCACTGAAGCTTTCTTT. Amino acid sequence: CASSQDLVRGTEAFF.

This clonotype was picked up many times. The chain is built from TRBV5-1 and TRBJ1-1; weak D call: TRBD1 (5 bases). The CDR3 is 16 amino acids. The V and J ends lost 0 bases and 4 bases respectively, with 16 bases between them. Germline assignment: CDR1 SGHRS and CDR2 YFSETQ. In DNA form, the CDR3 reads TGCGCCAGCAGCTTGGAATGGGGCGCTGGGGGCACTGAAGCTTTCTTT. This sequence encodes CASSLEWGAGGTEAFF.

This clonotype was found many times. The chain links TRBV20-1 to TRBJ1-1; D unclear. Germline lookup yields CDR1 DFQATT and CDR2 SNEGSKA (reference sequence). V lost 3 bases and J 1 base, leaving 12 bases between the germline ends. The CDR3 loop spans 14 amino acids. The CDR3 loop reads CSARASRTNTEAFF. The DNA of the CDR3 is TGCAGTGCTAGGGCGAGTAGAACGAACACTGAAGCTTTCTTT.